This TCR beta chain was profiled in a study of identifying expanded T cells in peripheral blood. A word on this clone: As yet, its antigen is unknown.

Profiling relied on immunoSEQ multiplex PCR, and the TCRdb table lists in-frame clones only, not all of them. The sample has roughly 63,000 clones; over 80% are singletons. Overall study results and limits: Across healthy donors, higher total template counts meant significantly greater roughly two-week count variance.

CDR1 and CDR2 from the germline V gene are LGHNA and YSLEER. Losses at the gene ends were 0 bases for V and 2 bases for J; bases not matched to a gene: 25. The CDR3 covers 22 residues. The chain carries TRBV4-3 and TRBJ2-7; 7 bases are a match to TRBD1. This TCR was recovered from a person aged 18 to 75 in good health. Input material: blood. This CDR3 is CASSQEYSLNRGKFIGTYEQYF. CDR3 nucleotides: TGCGCCAGCAGCCAAGAATATAGTCTCAACAGGGGAAAGTTTATAGGAACCTACGAGCAGTACTTC.